This TCR beta chain emerged from a study of beta chain features in type 1 diabetes. Of the isolated RNA, all was reverse transcribed, and so the sequenced material was expressed TCRB transcripts. Profiling relied on immunoSEQ multiplex PCR, and the TCRdb table lists in-frame clones only, not all of them. The sample has approximately 140,000 clones; approximately 9.8% are singletons. Researchers reported sorting CD4+ naive, central memory, regulatory and stem cell-like memory cells via CD45RO/CCR7/CD25/CD127/CD95/CD27. This clone was seen repeatedly, ten times or more. Its antigen is undetermined. Study-level points and caveats: Insertions were fewer and deletions more numerous at VDJ junctions in type 1 diabetes patients. Highly expressing activated T cells could be over-counted with a cDNA template.

The origin of this receptor is a woman in her thirties or forties in good health. Sequencing input: central memory CD4+ T cells from blood.

In DNA, the CDR3 is TGCGCCAGCAGCTTAGGCGGGAACACCTACAATGAGCAGTTCTTC. This codes for CASSLGGNTYNEQFF. This sequence joins TRBV5-1 and TRBJ2-1; maybe TRBD2 (6 bases). Germline V gene data show CDR1 as SGHRS and CDR2 as YFSETQ. Deletions cut 2 bases from V and 2 bases from J, with 11 bases between. This CDR3 region has 15 residues.